The 25 T cell receptor beta chains listed next were all sequenced from one sample in a study of Graves' ophthalmopathy and Graves' hyperthyroidism. CDR3 regions of TCR beta were amplified from RNA transcripts. Second-round multiplex PCR came after first-round RT-PCR with HTBI primers. TCRdb passed the multiplex PCR reads through MiXCR, listing each CDR3 protein once. Among some 370,000 distinct CDR3 sequences, about 15% were seen once, and the ten largest hold 2% to 3%. The sequenced sample was peripheral blood. These receptors originate from an adult woman with stable Graves' hyperthyroidism.

Ten or more counts support this clonotype. J is TRBJ2-7 and V is TRBV19; TRBD1 aligns across 8 bases. The CDR3 extends over 17 amino acids. Germline lookup yields CDR1 LNHDA and CDR2 SQIVND (reference sequence). V gave up 3 bases and J gave up 7 bases; unmatched junction bases: 17. CDR3 sequence reads: CASSMGDGQGPLGEQYF. Here the CDR3 DNA reads TGTGCCAGTAGTATGGGGGACGGACAGGGCCCGTTGGGGGAGCAGTACTTC. The complete variable domain, with remaining parts taken from reference TRBV19 and TRBJ2-7, reads DGGITQSPKYLFRKEGQNVTLSCEQNLNHDAMYWYRQDPGQGLRLIYYSQIVNDFQKGDIAEGYSVSREKKESFPLTVTSAQKNPTAFYLCASSMGDGQGPLGEQYFGPGTRLTVT.

The V call is TRBV7-8, the J call TRBJ2-5; possibly TRBD2 for D (6 bases). The CDR3 is made up of 16 amino acids. V lost 2 bases to trimming and J lost 5 bases, with 18 bases between them. From germline, CDR1 is SGHVS and CDR2 FQNEAQ. Written as DNA, the CDR3 is TGTGCCAGCAGCTTATCGGGGACTCTTGGTGGGGAGACCCAGTACTTC. It codes for CASSLSGTLGGETQYF.

This clonotype was seen many times. The CDR3 reads CASHRSTGTRGSNQPQHF. The CDR3 DNA reads TGTGCCAGCCACAGGAGTACCGGGACCCGAGGTAGCAATCAGCCCCAGCATTTT. The gene calls are TRBV27 and TRBJ1-5, with D tentatively TRBD1 (5 bases). V lost 8 bases to trimming and J lost 0 bases, with 23 bases between them. CDR3 length equals 18 residues. Germline-derived CDR1 and CDR2 are MNHEY and SMNVEV (reference sequence).

This clonotype was picked up many times. The CDR3, as DNA: TGTGCCAGCAGCGTCACGTGGAGGGGAAGCACTGAAGCTTTCTTT. Amino acid sequence: CASSVTWRGSTEAFF. The chain uses TRBV9 and TRBJ1-1, with D possibly TRBD1 on 5 matching bases. V lost 2 bases and J 4 bases, leaving 15 bases between the germline ends. The CDR3 runs 15 residues. Germline CDR1 SGDLS, CDR2 YYNGEE.

The V call is TRBV20-1, the J call TRBJ2-2, with TRBD1 identical over 7 bases. Germline CDR1 is DFQATT and CDR2 is SNEGSKA (reference sequence). The CDR3 has 13 amino acids. With V trimmed by 6 bases and J by 0 bases, 1 base remained unmatched. The chain's CDR3 is CSAGTANTGELFF. The CDR3, as DNA: TGCAGTGCCGGGACAGCGAACACCGGGGAGCTGTTTTTT.

The chain links TRBV2 to TRBJ2-7; 12 bases fit TRBD2. This CDR3 has 16 residues. CDR1 and CDR2 (germline): SNHLY, FYNNEI. The J segment lost 5 bases and the V segment lost 6 bases, leaving 11 bases of the junction unmatched. CDR3 sequence: CASSRTGTSGSHEQYF. In nucleotides, the CDR3 is TGTGCCAGCAGCCGAACCGGGACTAGCGGGTCACACGAGCAGTACTTC.

The V gene is TRBV27, the J gene TRBJ1-6; 8 bases map to TRBD1. Germline-derived CDR1 and CDR2 are MNHEY and SMNVEV (reference sequence). The CDR3 has 16 residues. The CDR3 sequence: CVNSLTPGGSRSPLHF. CDR3 sequence (DNA): TGTGTCAACAGCCTGACCCCAGGGGGCTCGCGATCACCCCTCCACTTT.

This clonotype was observed many times. CDR3 nucleotides: TGCAGCGGGGGACATCTCAGGGGCACTGAAGCTTTCTTT. This sequence encodes CSGGHLRGTEAFF. This chain uses TRBV29-1 with TRBJ1-1; D is perhaps TRBD1 (6 bases). CDR1 is SQVTM, CDR2 ANQGSEA, per germline. The germline V and J ends were trimmed by 7 bases and 4 bases, with 16 bases remaining between them. This CDR3 has 13 residues.

This clonotype was seen many times. This chain joins TRBV2 and TRBJ2-5; D unresolved. Trimming cost V 6 bases and J 2 bases, with 10 bases left between them. The CDR3 is 13 amino acids. Germline CDR1 and CDR2: SNHLY and FYNNEI. CDR3 DNA sequence: TGTGCCAGCAGCGTGGCGGAACAAGAGACCCAGTACTTC. This gives the protein CASSVAEQETQYF.

This clonotype appeared many times. This chain connects TRBV27 to TRBJ2-7; possibly TRBD1 or TRBD2 for D (6 bases each). The CDR3 runs to 15 residues. The germline V gene encodes CDR1 MNHEY and CDR2 SMNVEV (reference sequence). V was trimmed by 8 bases and J by 0 bases, leaving 17 bases between them. The CDR3 DNA reads TGTGCCAGCGCCGGGGGCCCCCAGGGCTCCTACGAGCAGTACTTC. Translating gives CASAGGPQGSYEQYF.

At least ten counts were recorded for this clonotype. CDR3 loop: CASSSPNEAFF. In DNA form, the CDR3 reads TGTGCCAGCAGCAGTCCTAATGAAGCTTTCTTT. The rearrangement uses TRBV7-8 and TRBJ1-1, with D uncertain. This CDR3 is built from 11 residues. CDR1 is SGHVS and CDR2 is FQNEAQ in the germline V gene. V was shortened by 5 bases and J by 7 bases, with 8 bases between the two germline ends. The complete variable domain, with remaining parts taken from reference TRBV7-8 and TRBJ1-1, reads GAGVSQSPRYKVAKRGQDVALRCDPISGHVSLFWYQQALGQGPEFLTYFQNEAQLDKSGLPSDRFFAERPEGSVSTLKIQRTQQEDSAVYLCASSSPNEAFFGQGTRLTVV.

The V gene is TRBV20-1, the J gene TRBJ2-7; D may correspond to TRBD1 or TRBD2 (6 bases each). Germline V gene lookup returns CDR1 DFQATT and CDR2 SNEGSKA (reference sequence). Deletions cut 4 bases from V and 0 bases from J, with 13 bases between. CDR3 length: 14 residues. The CDR3 bases are TGCAGTGCTACCGGCGGGGACAACTCCTACGAGCAGTACTTC. It translates to CSATGGDNSYEQYF.

This clonotype was found many times. This chain links TRBV25-1 with TRBJ2-5, with D unresolved. CDR1 is MGHDK and CDR2 is SYGVNS in the germline V gene. V was cut by 10 bases and J by 9 bases, with 12 bases left in between. This CDR3 is built from 10 residues. CDR3 sequence (DNA): TGTGCCACCTCAGGCGAGGCCCAGTACTTC. It encodes CATSGEAQYF.

The sample holds many counts of this clonotype. The chain uses TRBV12-3 or TRBV12-4 and TRBJ1-3; D perhaps matches TRBD1 (5 bases). V was clipped by 7 bases and J by 4 bases, with 20 bases between them. The CDR3 spans 16 residues. Here the CDR3 reads CASTKVFGAPGNTIYF. CDR3 DNA sequence: TGTGCCAGCACAAAAGTTTTTGGGGCCCCAGGAAACACCATATATTTT.

This clonotype appeared many times. The V and J genes are TRBV12-5 and TRBJ1-2; TRBD1 is a possible D gene (6 bases). V dropped 5 bases and J dropped 8 bases, with 18 bases sitting between them. This CDR3 contains 14 residues. Germline V lookup: CDR1 LGHNT, CDR2 FRNRAP. The CDR3 sequence: CASGRARGFLGYTF. CDR3 nucleotide sequence: TGTGCTAGTGGTCGTGCCAGGGGTTTTTTGGGCTACACCTTC.

There are many counts of this clonotype. J is TRBJ2-7 and V is TRBV6-2 or TRBV6-3, with 7 bases lining up with TRBD1. The CDR3 has 13 amino acids. The V segment lost 6 bases and the J segment 2 bases; nucleotides outside the gene matches: 4. CDR1 and CDR2 from the germline V gene are MNHEY and SVGEGT. The CDR3 spells CASSRDSPYEQYF. For the CDR3, the DNA is TGTGCCAGCAGCAGGGACAGCCCCTACGAGCAGTACTTC.

This clonotype was observed at least ten times. The rearrangement uses TRBV30 and TRBJ1-5; maybe TRBD1 (5 bases). Germline assignment: CDR1 GTSNPN and CDR2 SVGIG (reference sequence). The CDR3 is 14 amino acids. V lost 1 base, J lost 6 bases, and 13 bases lay in between. CDR3 in amino acids: CAWSGLGLGQPQHF. CDR3 coding DNA: TGTGCCTGGAGTGGATTGGGGCTCGGTCAGCCCCAGCATTTT.

This clonotype was counted ten times or more. This chain joins TRBV6-1 and TRBJ1-1; D unclear. This CDR3 has 14 residues. The germline V and J ends were trimmed by 2 bases and 6 bases, with 13 bases remaining between them. Germline V gives CDR1 MNHNS, CDR2 SASEGT. Written as DNA, the CDR3 is TGTGCCAGCAGTGAACCGGGCGGCGGCCCTGAAGCTTTCTTT. Residues: CASSEPGGGPEAFF.

This clonotype was seen at least ten times. The gene calls are TRBV7-2 and TRBJ1-1; maybe TRBD1 (6 bases). Germline CDR1 SGHTA, CDR2 FQGNSA. V lost 5 bases, J lost 1 base, and 14 bases lay in between. CDR3 size: 15 residues. CDR3 nucleotide sequence: TGTGCCAGCAGCCAGACGGGGGCGCGGAACACTGAAGCTTTCTTT. It specifies CASSQTGARNTEAFF.

This clonotype turned up a few times. Because the CDR3 is missing its conserved closing phenylalanine or tryptophan, this is likely a read error. This chain uses TRBV19 with TRBJ2-2; 11 nucleotides match TRBD2. The length of the CDR3 is 16 residues. Germline V gives CDR1 LNHDA, CDR2 SQIVND (reference sequence). The V segment lost 4 bases and the J segment 6 bases; nucleotides outside the gene matches: 7. The CDR3 loop is CASSRTSGSPPGELFS. As DNA, the CDR3 is TGTGCCAGTAGTAGAACTAGCGGGAGTCCCCCCGGGGAGCTGTTTTCT.

This clonotype was counted at least ten times. The chain combines TRBV11-2 with TRBJ2-7; no clear D gene. There are 15 residues in the CDR3. Per the germline V gene, CDR1 is SGHAT and CDR2 is FQNNGV. V dropped 7 bases and J dropped 5 bases, with 21 bases sitting between them. The CDR3, as DNA: TGTGCCAGCACCAAGGGCCTCCGGACGTCCGACGAGCAGTACTTC. It translates to CASTKGLRTSDEQYF.

This clonotype has just a few counts. The germline gene is not matched at one end of the junction; a read error may be the cause. The rearrangement links TRBV6-2 or TRBV6-3 to TRBJ1-1; maybe TRBD1 (5 bases). This CDR3 has 13 amino acids. Germline assignment: CDR1 MNHEY and CDR2 SVGEGT. This chain's CDR3 is CASGYRRNTEAFF. CDR3 sequence (DNA): TGTGCCAGCGGTTACAGGAGGAACACTGAAGCTTTCTTT.

This clonotype occurred many times. The chain combines TRBV11-2 with TRBJ2-7, with 8 positions matching TRBD1. Germline assignment: CDR1 SGHAT and CDR2 FQNNGV. The ends lost 0 bases at V and 6 bases at J; junction bases unmatched: 10. The CDR3 has 16 residues. CDR3 sequence: CASSLDPTGQGREQYF. The CDR3 nucleotides read TGTGCCAGCAGCTTAGACCCCACCGGACAGGGACGCGAGCAGTACTTC.

This clonotype was seen ten or more times. V gene TRBV28 combines with J gene TRBJ2-5; D gene unclear. With 2 bases removed from V and 1 base from J, the gap between germline ends came to 11 bases. CDR1 MDHEN and CDR2 SYDVKM come from the germline V gene. The CDR3 is made up of 15 amino acids. CDR3 residues: CASSLTESRQETQYF. The CDR3 DNA follows: TGTGCCAGCAGTTTAACCGAGTCCCGCCAAGAGACCCAGTACTTC.

The chain couples TRBV12-3 or TRBV12-4 to TRBJ2-5; 11 bases are a match to TRBD2. The ends lost 7 bases at V and 2 bases at J; junction bases unmatched: 6. The CDR3 loop spans 15 amino acids. The DNA for the CDR3 is TGTGCCAGCACCTTAGCGGGGGGGCTACAAGAGACCCAGTACTTC. Translated, it gives CASTLAGGLQETQYF.